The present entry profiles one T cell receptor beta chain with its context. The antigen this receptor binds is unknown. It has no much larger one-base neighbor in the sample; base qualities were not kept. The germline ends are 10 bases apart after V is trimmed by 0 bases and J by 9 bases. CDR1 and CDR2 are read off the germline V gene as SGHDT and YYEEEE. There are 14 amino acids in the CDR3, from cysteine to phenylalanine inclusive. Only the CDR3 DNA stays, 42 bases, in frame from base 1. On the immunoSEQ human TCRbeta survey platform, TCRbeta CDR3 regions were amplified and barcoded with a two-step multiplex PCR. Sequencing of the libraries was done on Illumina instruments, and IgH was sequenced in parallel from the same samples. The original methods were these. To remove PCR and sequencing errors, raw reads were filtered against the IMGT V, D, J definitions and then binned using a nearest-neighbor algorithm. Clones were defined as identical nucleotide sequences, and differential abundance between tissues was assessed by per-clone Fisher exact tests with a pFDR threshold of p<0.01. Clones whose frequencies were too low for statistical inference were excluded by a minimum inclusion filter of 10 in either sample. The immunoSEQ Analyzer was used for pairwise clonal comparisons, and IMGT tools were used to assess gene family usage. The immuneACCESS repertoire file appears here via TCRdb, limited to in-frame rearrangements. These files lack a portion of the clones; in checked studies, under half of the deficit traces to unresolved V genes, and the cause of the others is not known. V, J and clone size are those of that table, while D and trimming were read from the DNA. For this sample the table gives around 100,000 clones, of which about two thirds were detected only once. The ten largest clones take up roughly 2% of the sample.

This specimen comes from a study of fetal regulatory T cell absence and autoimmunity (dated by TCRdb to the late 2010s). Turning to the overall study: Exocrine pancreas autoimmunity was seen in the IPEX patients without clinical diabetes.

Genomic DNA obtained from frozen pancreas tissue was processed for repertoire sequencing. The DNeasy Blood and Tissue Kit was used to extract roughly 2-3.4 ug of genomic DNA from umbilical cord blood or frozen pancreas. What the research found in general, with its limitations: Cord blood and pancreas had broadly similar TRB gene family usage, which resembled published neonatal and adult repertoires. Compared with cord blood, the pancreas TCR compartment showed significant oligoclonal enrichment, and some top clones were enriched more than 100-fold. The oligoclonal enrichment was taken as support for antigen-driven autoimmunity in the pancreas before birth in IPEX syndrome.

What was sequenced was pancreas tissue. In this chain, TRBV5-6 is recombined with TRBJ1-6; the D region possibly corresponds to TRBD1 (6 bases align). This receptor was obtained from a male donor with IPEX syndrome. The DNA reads TGTGCCAGCAGCTTGGGACAGGTCACTTCACCCCTCCACTTT. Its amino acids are CASSLGQVTSPLHF. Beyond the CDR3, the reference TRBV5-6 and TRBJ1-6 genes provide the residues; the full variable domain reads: DAGVTQSPTHLIKTRGQQVTLRCSPKSGHDTVSWYQQALGQGPQFIFQYYEEEERQRGNFPDRFSGHQFPNYSSELNVNALLLGDSALYLCASSLGQVTSPLHFGNGTRLTVT.